A selection of T cell receptor beta chains follows, all from one sample in a study of Ad26.COV2.S vaccination and SARS-CoV-2 variants. Profiled with immunoSEQ multiplex PCR; TCRdb holds only in-frame clones, not every one. This sample has some 250,000 clones; more than 75% occur once, and the top ten carry 9.5% to 12%. Sequencing used peripheral blood, obtained in a trial of Ad26.COV2.S vaccine versus placebo. These receptors originate from a person between 18 and 65 years old who received the Ad26.COV2.S COVID-19 vaccine or a placebo. Each CDR3 is given with its conserved first and last residue. The order of the fields is D gene, clone size, J gene, V gene, CDR3 DNA, CDR3 protein. The D gene is left open where the match is weak. The size entry is marked missing in some rows and otherwise reads once, few, many or a size class.

d_gene: TRBD2
abundance: .
j_gene: TRBJ2-7
v_gene: TRBV6-4
CDR3nt: TGTGCCAGCAGTCCCCAGGGAGGACTAGCGGGAGGCGAGCAGTACTTC
CDR3aa: CASSPQGGLAGGEQYF

d_gene: .
abundance: .
j_gene: TRBJ2-3
v_gene: TRBV4-1
CDR3nt: TGCGCCAGCAGCCAAGTCGTTGGAGGGGCTGGTTCGACAGATACGCAGTATTTT
CDR3aa: CASSQVVGGAGSTDTQYF

d_gene: TRBD1
abundance: once
j_gene: TRBJ1-1
v_gene: TRBV27
CDR3nt: TGTGCCAGCAGCACAGTTGGGACAGGGCTTTCTGGGGTAGCTTTCTTT
CDR3aa: CASSTVGTGLSGVAFF

d_gene: .
abundance: .
j_gene: TRBJ1-5
v_gene: TRBV4-3
CDR3nt: TGCGCCAGTAGCCAAGACGCGAGTGTGGGAGGGTTGAGCAATCAGCCCCAGCATTTT
CDR3aa: CASSQDASVGGLSNQPQHF

d_gene: .
abundance: .
j_gene: TRBJ1-3
v_gene: TRBV7-2
CDR3nt: TGTGCCAGCAGCTTAGGGGAGGGAAGGGGAAACACCATATATTTT
CDR3aa: CASSLGEGRGNTIYF

d_gene: TRBD2
abundance: .
j_gene: TRBJ2-3
v_gene: TRBV5-1
CDR3nt: TGCGCCAGCAGCCGCCTGGGGGGAGGGGATACGCAGTATTTT
CDR3aa: CASSRLGGGDTQYF

d_gene: TRBD2
abundance: .
j_gene: TRBJ2-3
v_gene: TRBV5-1
CDR3nt: TGCGCCAGCAGCTTGGCTAGCGGGAGTGATACGCAGTATTTT
CDR3aa: CASSLASGSDTQYF

d_gene: .
abundance: .
j_gene: TRBJ2-3
v_gene: TRBV30
CDR3nt: TGTGCCTGGGGGAACACAGATACGCAGTATTTT
CDR3aa: CAWGNTDTQYF

d_gene: .
abundance: .
j_gene: TRBJ1-3
v_gene: TRBV6-5
CDR3nt: TGTGCCAGCAGTCCCTCGGGGAGGGGAAAGACCATATATTTT
CDR3aa: CASSPSGRGKTIYF

d_gene: .
abundance: few
j_gene: TRBJ1-6
v_gene: TRBV28
CDR3nt: TGTGCCAGCAGTCCGCAAGCCCCTAGATCCTCCGGCGATTCACCCCTCCACTTT
CDR3aa: CASSPQAPRSSGDSPLHF

d_gene: .
abundance: .
j_gene: TRBJ1-4
v_gene: TRBV11-2
CDR3nt: TGTGCCAGCAGCTTAGATGGGGTGAAACTGTTTTTT
CDR3aa: CASSLDGVKLFF

d_gene: .
abundance: .
j_gene: TRBJ1-1
v_gene: TRBV6-5
CDR3nt: TGTGCCAGCACAGGGACATCTGAAGCTTTCTTT
CDR3aa: CASTGTSEAFF

d_gene: .
abundance: .
j_gene: TRBJ2-1
v_gene: TRBV7-8
CDR3nt: TGTGCCAGCAGCAGAAACCCAGGGGGGCCTGACAATGAGCAGTTCTTC
CDR3aa: CASSRNPGGPDNEQFF

d_gene: TRBD2
abundance: few
j_gene: TRBJ2-7
v_gene: TRBV6-5
CDR3nt: TGTGCCAGCAGGAGAAGCGGGATCGGCGAGCAGTACTTC
CDR3aa: CASRRSGIGEQYF

d_gene: .
abundance: .
j_gene: TRBJ1-1
v_gene: TRBV9
CDR3nt: TGTGCCAGCAGCGTAGCGGGCTCGGGGACTGAAGCTTTCTTT
CDR3aa: CASSVAGSGTEAFF

d_gene: .
abundance: few
j_gene: TRBJ2-3
v_gene: TRBV6-2/TRBV6-3
CDR3nt: TGTGCCAGCAGTTACCCCGACAAGGTCGATACGCAGTATTTT
CDR3aa: CASSYPDKVDTQYF

d_gene: TRBD1
abundance: .
j_gene: TRBJ1-2
v_gene: TRBV24-1
CDR3nt: TGTGCCACCAGTGACCTGGGACAGGCGTCAATCTACACCTTC
CDR3aa: CATSDLGQASIYTF

d_gene: TRBD2
abundance: .
j_gene: TRBJ2-7
v_gene: TRBV18
CDR3nt: TGTGCCAGCTCACCGCGGCACTCTGGGGGGGACGAGCAGTACTTC
CDR3aa: CASSPRHSGGDEQYF

d_gene: .
abundance: once
j_gene: TRBJ2-3
v_gene: TRBV4-1
CDR3nt: TGCGCCAGCAGCCAAGATCGAAGCAGTTCAGATACGCAGTATTTT
CDR3aa: CASSQDRSSSDTQYF

d_gene: TRBD1
abundance: .
j_gene: TRBJ2-2
v_gene: TRBV9
CDR3nt: TGTGCCAGCAGCGCCACGGGACAGGGCACCGGGGAGCTGTTTTTT
CDR3aa: CASSATGQGTGELFF

d_gene: TRBD1
abundance: .
j_gene: TRBJ2-2
v_gene: TRBV10-3
CDR3nt: TGTGCCATCAGTGAGTCGGGAGACAGGGGGACCGGGGAGCTGTTTTTT
CDR3aa: CAISESGDRGTGELFF

d_gene: .
abundance: .
j_gene: TRBJ1-5
v_gene: TRBV29-1
CDR3nt: TGCAGCACCCTTAGCAATGATCAGCCCCAGCATTTT
CDR3aa: CSTLSNDQPQHF

d_gene: TRBD1
abundance: once
j_gene: TRBJ1-5
v_gene: TRBV30
CDR3nt: TGTGCCTGGAGTACCCGGGACAGGGGGATGGGATCAGGGCAGCCCCAGCATTTT
CDR3aa: CAWSTRDRGMGSGQPQHF

d_gene: .
abundance: .
j_gene: TRBJ2-1
v_gene: TRBV4-3
CDR3nt: TGCGCCAGCAGCCAAGCCCTAGGAGGGGGCTACAATGAGCAGTTCTTC
CDR3aa: CASSQALGGGYNEQFF

d_gene: TRBD1
abundance: few
j_gene: TRBJ2-7
v_gene: TRBV7-9
CDR3nt: TGTGCCAGCAGCTCCGCCGGGACAGGGCGCCCCGAGCAGTACTTC
CDR3aa: CASSSAGTGRPEQYF

d_gene: .
abundance: .
j_gene: TRBJ2-3
v_gene: TRBV6-5
CDR3nt: TGTGCCAGCACCCAGGGACTTTTCACAGATACGCAGTATTTT
CDR3aa: CASTQGLFTDTQYF

d_gene: TRBD1
abundance: .
j_gene: TRBJ2-3
v_gene: TRBV24-1
CDR3nt: TGTGCCACCAGCCCCGGGGACAGAGGAATCACAGATACGCAGTATTTT
CDR3aa: CATSPGDRGITDTQYF

d_gene: .
abundance: .
j_gene: TRBJ2-1
v_gene: TRBV6-6
CDR3nt: TGTGCCACCCCGACCTTCGACAGAAAAACCTACAATGAGCAGTTCTTC
CDR3aa: CATPTFDRKTYNEQFF

d_gene: .
abundance: once
j_gene: TRBJ2-5
v_gene: TRBV5-6
CDR3nt: TGTGCCAGCGGGCTGGGGGCGGGTGAGACCCAGTACTTC
CDR3aa: CASGLGAGETQYF